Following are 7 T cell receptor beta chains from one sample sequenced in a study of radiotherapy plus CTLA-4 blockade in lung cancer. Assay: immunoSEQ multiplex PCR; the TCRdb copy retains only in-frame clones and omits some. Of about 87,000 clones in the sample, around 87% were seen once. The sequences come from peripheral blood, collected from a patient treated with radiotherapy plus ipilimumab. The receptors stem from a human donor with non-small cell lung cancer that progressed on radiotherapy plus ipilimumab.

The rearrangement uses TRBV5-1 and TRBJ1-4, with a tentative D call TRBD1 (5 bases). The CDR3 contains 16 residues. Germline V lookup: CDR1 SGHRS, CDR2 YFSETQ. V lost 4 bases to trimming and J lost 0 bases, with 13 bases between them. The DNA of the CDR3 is TGCGCCAGCAGCCCGGGGACGGAAGCAACTAATGAAAAACTGTTTTTT. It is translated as CASSPGTEATNEKLFF. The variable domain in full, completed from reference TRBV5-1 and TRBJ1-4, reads KAGVTQTPRYLIKTRGQQVTLSCSPISGHRSVSWYQQTPGQGLQFLFEYFSETQRNKGNFPGRFSGRQFSNSRSEMNVSTLELGDSALYLCASSPGTEATNEKLFFGSGTQLSVL.

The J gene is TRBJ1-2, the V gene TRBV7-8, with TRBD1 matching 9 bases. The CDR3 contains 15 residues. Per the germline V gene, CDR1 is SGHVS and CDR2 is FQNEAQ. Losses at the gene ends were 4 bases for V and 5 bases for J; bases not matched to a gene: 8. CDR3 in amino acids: CASSSITGGAYGYTF. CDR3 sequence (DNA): TGTGCCAGCAGCTCAATAACAGGGGGCGCATATGGCTACACCTTC.

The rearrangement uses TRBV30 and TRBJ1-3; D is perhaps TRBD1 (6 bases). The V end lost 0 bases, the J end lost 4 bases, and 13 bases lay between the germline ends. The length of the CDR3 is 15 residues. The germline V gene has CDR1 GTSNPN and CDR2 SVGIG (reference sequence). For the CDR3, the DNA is TGTGCCTGGAGTGTGGGAGGGGGAAACGGAAACACCATATATTTT. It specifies CAWSVGGGNGNTIYF.

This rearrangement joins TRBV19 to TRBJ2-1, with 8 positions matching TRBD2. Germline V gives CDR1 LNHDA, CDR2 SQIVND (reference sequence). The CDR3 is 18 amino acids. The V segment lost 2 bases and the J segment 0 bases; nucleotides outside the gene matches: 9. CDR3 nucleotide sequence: TGTGCCAGTAGTATAAGCGGGGGAGCACAAAGCTCCTACAATGAGCAGTTCTTC. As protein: CASSISGGAQSSYNEQFF.

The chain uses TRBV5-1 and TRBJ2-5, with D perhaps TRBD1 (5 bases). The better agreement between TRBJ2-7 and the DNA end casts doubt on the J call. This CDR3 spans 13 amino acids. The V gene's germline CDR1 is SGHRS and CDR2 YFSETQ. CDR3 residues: CASSFWTRDEQYF. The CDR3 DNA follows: TGCGCCAGCAGCTTCTGGACAAGGGACGAGCAGTACTTC.

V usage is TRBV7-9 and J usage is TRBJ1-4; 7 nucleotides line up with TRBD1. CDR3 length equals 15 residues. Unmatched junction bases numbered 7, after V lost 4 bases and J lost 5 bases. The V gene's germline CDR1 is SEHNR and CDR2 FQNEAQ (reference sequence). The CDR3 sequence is CASSSAGTANEKLFF. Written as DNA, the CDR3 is TGTGCCAGCAGCTCAGCCGGGACAGCAAATGAAAAACTGTTTTTT.

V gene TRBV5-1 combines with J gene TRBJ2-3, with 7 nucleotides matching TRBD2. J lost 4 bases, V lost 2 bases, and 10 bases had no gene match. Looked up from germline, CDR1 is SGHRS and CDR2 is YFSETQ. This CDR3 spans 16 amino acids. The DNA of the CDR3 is TGCGCCAGCAGCTTCCGCGGGAGTATGGGGGCAGATACGCAGTATTTT. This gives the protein CASSFRGSMGADTQYF.